The T cell receptor beta chain described here comes from a study of human thymus T cells. Study-wide points: Seemingly biased V and J gene usage marked thymic and blood repertoires.

Measured with immunoSEQ multiplex PCR; TCRdb has only the in-frame clones, and not every one. The sample includes about 78,000 clones, roughly 96% of them seen just once. Regarding this clone: No antigen is known for it.

Thymic tissue was derived from resections collected during corrective heart surgery. Germline V gene sequence: CDR1 LGHNA, CDR2 YSLEER. The length of the CDR3 is 15 residues. V shed 4 bases and J shed 8 bases, with 18 bases lying between them. V and J are TRBV4-3 and TRBJ2-4; D is unresolved. The clonotype was recovered from a boy under three years old with a congenital heart defect but otherwise immunologically healthy. The specimen sequenced was thymus tissue. The CDR3 sequence: CASSPMPGLRDIQYF. The CDR3 nucleotides are TGCGCCAGCAGCCCTATGCCCGGGCTAAGAGACATTCAGTACTTC.